This record covers a single T cell receptor (beta chain). CDR3 length: 15 amino acids. Germline V gene lookup returns CDR1 SGHRS and CDR2 YFSETQ. V gave up 0 bases and J gave up 4 bases, with 11 bases separating them. TCRdb passed the 5' RACE reads through MiXCR, listing each CDR3 protein once. The profile shows over 50,000 distinct CDR3 sequences, around 24% of them singletons. The chain combines TRBV5-1 with TRBJ2-1, with D uncertain. The sequenced sample was tumor-infiltrating naive CD4+ T cells sorted from the breast tumor. Subset denoted: naive CD4+ T cells, CD4+CD45RA+CD25-. The clonotype comes from a female donor with breast cancer. CDR3 in DNA: TGCGCCAGCAGCTTGGCCGTCAGTGAGTACAATGAGCAGTTCTTC. As protein: CASSLAVSEYNEQFF.